Listed below are T cell receptor beta chains from one sample, sequenced in a study of CD8 T cells in ankylosing spondylitis. TCRdb redid the calling of the 5' RACE reads with MiXCR, one entry per CDR3 protein. The sample holds a few hundred thousand distinct CDR3 sequences; approximately 20% are singletons and the top ten take roughly a sixth. The sample comprised blood, either unsorted or a sorted T cell fraction (not recorded which). The receptors originated from a male donor with ankylosing spondylitis. Both conserved end residues are part of each CDR3. The D gene is left open where the match is weak. For some rows the clone size is stated as once, few or many, or as a class when expanded; others skip it.

V	length	size	D	J	DNA	CDR3
TRBV11-1	16	NA	TRBD2	TRBJ2-3	TGTGCCAGCAGCTTCAGACTTAGCGGGGGCACAGATACGCAGTATTTT	CASSFRLSGGTDTQYF
TRBV3-1	16	few	NA	TRBJ1-1	TGTGCCAGCAGCCACGATCAGGGGCGGCTGAACACTGAAGCTTTCTTT	CASSHDQGRLNTEAFF
TRBV7-3	13	many	NA	TRBJ1-1	TGTGCCAGCAGTTTCACCCCGAACACTGAAGCTTTCTTT	CASSFTPNTEAFF
TRBV5-1	14	NA	TRBD2	TRBJ2-1	TGCGCCAGCAGCGTTACTAGCGGAGGCCATGAGCAGTTCTTC	CASSVTSGGHEQFF
TRBV9	14	many	NA	TRBJ2-7	TGTGCCAGCAGCGTCCGGGACAATCTCTACGAGCAGTACTTC	CASSVRDNLYEQYF
TRBV12-3/TRBV12-4	14	many	NA	TRBJ2-2	TGTGCCAGCAGTTTGACAGGGAACACCGGGGAGCTGTTTTTT	CASSLTGNTGELFF
TRBV29-1	11	few	TRBD1	TRBJ1-2	TGCAGCTCCGGACAGGGAGGCGGCTACACCTTC	CSSGQGGGYTF
TRBV12-3/TRBV12-4	14	NA	NA	TRBJ1-4	TGTGCCAGCAGTTTGACGACAGATAATGAAAAACTGTTTTTT	CASSLTTDNEKLFF
TRBV5-1	15	many	TRBD1	TRBJ1-2	TGCGCCAGCAGACTTACAGGGGCTTCGAACTATGGCTACACCTTC	CASRLTGASNYGYTF
TRBV20-1	14	few	NA	TRBJ2-7	TGCAGTGCTAGGGACAGAACAGGCGCCTACGAGCAGTACTTC	CSARDRTGAYEQYF
TRBV9	14	NA	NA	TRBJ2-3	TGTGCCAGCAGCGTATTGCGGTTCGGAGATACGCAGTATTTT	CASSVLRFGDTQYF
TRBV6-1	14	NA	NA	TRBJ1-4	TGTGCCAGCGCCCTCACAGCAACTAATGAAAAACTGTTTTTT	CASALTATNEKLFF
TRBV27	17	few	NA	TRBJ2-6	TGTGCCAGCAGTTTTGATGGGGTAACGTCTGGGGCCAACGTCCTGACTTTC	CASSFDGVTSGANVLTF
TRBV7-9	13	NA	NA	TRBJ2-7	TGTGCCAGCAGCTTTACAGGAACCTACGAGCAGTACTTC	CASSFTGTYEQYF
TRBV20-1	15	few	TRBD1	TRBJ2-5	TGCAGTGCCACCTCCGGACAGGGGGTTAAAGAGACCCAGTACTTC	CSATSGQGVKETQYF
TRBV12-3/TRBV12-4	16	NA	TRBD1	TRBJ1-1	TGTGCCAGCAGTATCGGACTACAGGGGGGGAACACTGAAGCTTTCTTT	CASSIGLQGGNTEAFF
TRBV20-1	11	NA	NA	TRBJ1-6	TGCAGTACTTACAGAAATTCACCCCTCCACTTT	CSTYRNSPLHF
TRBV12-3/TRBV12-4	15	once	TRBD1	TRBJ2-1	TGTGCCAGCAGTTTTGGGGACAGGGAGAACAATGAGCAGTTCTTC	CASSFGDRENNEQFF
TRBV12-3/TRBV12-4	16	NA	NA	TRBJ2-5	TGTGCCAGCAGCTACAGATACCGGGGCTCGGGGGAGACCCAGTACTTC	CASSYRYRGSGETQYF
TRBV15	14	many	NA	TRBJ1-2	TGTGCCACCAGCAGAGCAAACGGAAACTATGGCTACACCTTC	CATSRANGNYGYTF
TRBV20-1	14	NA	TRBD1	TRBJ1-1	TGCAGTGCTAGAAGACAGGGAACGAACACTGAAGCTTTCTTT	CSARRQGTNTEAFF
TRBV18	17	few	NA	TRBJ2-3	TGTGCCAGCTCACCACCATCGGGGGTTGAGGCGGGAGATACGCAGTATTTT	CASSPPSGVEAGDTQYF
TRBV7-8	12	NA	NA	TRBJ2-7	TGTGCCAGCAGCTTTAGCCTCTACGAGCAGTACTTC	CASSFSLYEQYF
TRBV29-1	10	many	NA	TRBJ2-3	TGCAGCGTTGGCGCAGATACGCAGTATTTT	CSVGADTQYF
TRBV7-9	12	NA	NA	TRBJ2-5	TGTGCCAGCAGCCGAACGGCAGAGACCCAGTACTTC	CASSRTAETQYF